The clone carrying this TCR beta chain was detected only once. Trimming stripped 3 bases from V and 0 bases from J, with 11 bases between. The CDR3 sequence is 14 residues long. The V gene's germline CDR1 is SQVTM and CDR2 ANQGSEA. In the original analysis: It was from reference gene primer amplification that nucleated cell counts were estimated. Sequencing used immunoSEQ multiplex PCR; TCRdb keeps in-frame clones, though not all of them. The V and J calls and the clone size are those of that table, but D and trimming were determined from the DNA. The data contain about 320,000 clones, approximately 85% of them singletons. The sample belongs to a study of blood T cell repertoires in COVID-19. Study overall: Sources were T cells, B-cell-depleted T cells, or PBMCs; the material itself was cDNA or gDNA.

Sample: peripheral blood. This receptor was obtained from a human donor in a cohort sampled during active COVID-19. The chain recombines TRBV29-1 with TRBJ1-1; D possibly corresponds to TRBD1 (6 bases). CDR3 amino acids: CSVDKAGVNTEAFF. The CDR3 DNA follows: TGCAGCGTTGATAAAGCAGGGGTGAACACTGAAGCTTTCTTT. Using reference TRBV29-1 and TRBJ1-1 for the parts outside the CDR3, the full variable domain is SAVISQKPSRDICQRGTSLTIQCQVDSQVTMMFWYRQQPGQSLTLIATANQGSEATYESGFVIDKFPISRPNLTFSTLTVSNMSPEDSSIYLCSVDKAGVNTEAFFGQGTRLTVV.